This T cell receptor (beta chain) was sequenced during a study of control samples from healthy donors and cancer patients. Some clones are missing from TCRdb's copy, which holds only in-frame ones; the method was immunoSEQ multiplex PCR. The repertoire holds some 150,000 clones, with more than 90% as singletons. The specimen sequenced was blood. The clonotype was recovered from a young man in good health.

As DNA, the CDR3 is TGTGCCAGCAGTTCCGAAGGACAGGGTAACTACGAGCAGTACTTC. Translation gives CASSSEGQGNYEQYF. This chain connects TRBV27 to TRBJ2-7, with 8 bases identical to TRBD1. Trimming removed 4 bases from V and 3 bases from J; junction bases left unmatched: 8. The CDR3 is 15 residues long. Germline-derived CDR1 and CDR2 are MNHEY and SMNVEV (reference sequence).